This T cell receptor (beta chain) was observed in a study of beta chain features in type 1 diabetes. Study-wide findings and caveats: In the patient group, naive, central memory and Treg TCRB repertoires seemed more alike than in the healthy donor group.

The junction had 26 bases not matched to a gene; V was cut back by 11 bases and J by 8 bases. Germline V gene lookup returns CDR1 ENHRY and CDR2 SYGVKD. This CDR3 is 18 amino acids long. On this clone itself: Antigen: not known.

Every single donor gave one heparinised blood draw, and these averaged around 120 mL. Expressed TCRB transcripts were sequenced because the entire RNA isolate underwent reverse transcription. Clones were read by immunoSEQ multiplex PCR, and TCRdb kept only the in-frame ones, dropping some. The sample lists 350,000 or so clones, around 20% occurring once. The TCR was taken from a woman between 18 and 29 years old in good health. Sequencing was carried out using naive CD4+ T cells from blood. This sequence joins TRBV10-3 and TRBJ2-1; TRBD2 matches at 8 bases. The CDR3 DNA is TGTGCCTCCCAGGGATCCAAGGCCAGCGGGAGCGGAGTTGATGAGCAGTTCTTC. Translation: CASQGSKASGSGVDEQFF.